The present T cell receptor (beta chain) was sequenced within a study of blood T cell repertoires in COVID-19. This table comes from immunoSEQ multiplex PCR, and its TCRdb copy is limited to in-frame clones, with some not included. The table shows around 280,000 clones, with 87% occurring only once. Germline loops: CDR1 SSHAT, CDR2 FNYEAQ (reference sequence). The CDR3 contains 14 residues. As concerns this clone: One end of the junction does not line up with germline, which may come from a read error.

This clonotype originated in a woman aged 35 to 49 who had recovered from COVID-19. The V gene is TRBV7-7, the J gene TRBJ2-5, with no clear D. Sequencing was carried out using PBMCs or T cells enriched from blood (not recorded which). CDR3 residues: CASSVHGVRETQYF. CDR3 bases: TGTGCTAGCAGCGTCCACGGAGTTCGAGAGACCCAGTACTTC.